The 25 T cell receptor beta chains listed next were all sequenced from one sample in a study of Ad26.COV2.S vaccination and SARS-CoV-2 variants. Specified treatment: roughly 18 received Ad26.COV2.S at low or high dose, single or two shots; about 5 received placebo; per-sample allocation not given. Specimen acquisition occurred on day 63 following the initial vaccine or placebo injection. The method was immunoSEQ multiplex PCR; TCRdb's version includes in-frame clones alone and lacks a portion of them. The sample lists approximately 400,000 clones; approximately 84% were seen once. This specimen consisted of peripheral blood, obtained in a trial of Ad26.COV2.S vaccine versus placebo. These receptors came from a person aged 18-60 years who received the Ad26.COV2.S COVID-19 vaccine or a placebo.

The chain employs TRBV5-4 and TRBJ2-3, with D possibly matching TRBD1 (5 bases). Trimming cost V 5 bases and J 4 bases, with 11 bases left between them. The CDR3 length is 13 residues. Germline loops: CDR1 SGHNT, CDR2 YYREEE (reference sequence). In DNA, the CDR3 is TGTGCCAGCAGTGATTGGGGCCCAGATACGCAGTATTTT. Residues: CASSDWGPDTQYF.

This rearrangement joins TRBV6-5 to TRBJ1-2, with D tentatively TRBD1 (5 bases). The CDR3 is 15 amino acids. V lost 5 bases to trimming and J lost 2 bases, with 15 bases between them. The germline gives CDR1 MNHEY, CDR2 SVGAGI. This chain's CDR3 is CASSPRGAPNYGYTF. The CDR3 nucleotides read TGTGCCAGCAGTCCCCGCGGGGCTCCAAACTATGGCTACACCTTC.

The rearrangement uses TRBV7-2 and TRBJ2-1; TRBD1 matches at 9 bases. V dropped 4 bases and J dropped 4; count of bases not matched to a gene: 8. The CDR3 totals 16 residues. From germline, CDR1 is SGHTA and CDR2 FQGNSA. The CDR3 DNA is TGTGCCAGCAGCTCCATTACAGGGGGCAGATACAATGAGCAGTTCTTC. Its translation is CASSSITGGRYNEQFF.

The chain uses TRBV6-1 and TRBJ2-7, with a weak D call TRBD1 (5 bases). The germline CDR1 and CDR2 sequences are MNHNS and SASEGT. Deletions cut 4 bases from V and 5 bases from J, with 30 bases between. The CDR3 sequence is 19 residues long. DNA of the CDR3: TGTGCCAGCAGTGTGTCGTTTCGAAGACGGGTTGAGGACACCAACGAGCAGTACTTC. It encodes CASSVSFRRRVEDTNEQYF.

V usage is TRBV5-8 and J usage is TRBJ1-4; the D is unclear. Germline values: CDR1 SGHTS, CDR2 YDEGEE. V was shortened by 3 bases and J by 4 bases, with 22 bases between the two germline ends. The CDR3 length is 18 residues. CDR3 sequence: CASSYRPGNPSRNEKLFF. The DNA of the CDR3 is TGTGCCAGCAGCTACCGCCCCGGGAACCCGTCTCGTAATGAAAAACTGTTTTTT.

This clone was picked up a small number of times. V and J are TRBV29-1 and TRBJ1-1; D ambiguous. The CDR3 sequence is 12 residues long. V shed 5 bases and J shed 1 base, with 8 bases lying between them. Germline V gene data show CDR1 as SQVTM and CDR2 as ANQGSEA. The CDR3 is CSVWAWNTEAFF. CDR3 nucleotide sequence: TGCAGCGTTTGGGCCTGGAACACTGAAGCTTTCTTT.

The rearrangement joins TRBV19 to TRBJ1-2; no clear D. Germline V lookup: CDR1 LNHDA, CDR2 SQIVND (reference sequence). The V gene lost 0 bases and the J gene lost 10 bases, with 12 bases spanning the gap. The CDR3 is made up of 13 amino acids. For the CDR3, the DNA is TGTGCCAGTAGTATAGAGTGGACGACGGTCTACACCTTC. Translation: CASSIEWTTVYTF.

The chain's CDR3 is CASSLRDGAYGYTF. DNA for the CDR3: TGTGCCAGTAGTCTCCGGGACGGGGCTTATGGCTACACCTTC. The chain has TRBV19 and TRBJ1-2; perhaps TRBD1 as D (5 bases). The CDR3 contains 14 residues. In germline, CDR1 is LNHDA, CDR2 SQIVND (reference sequence). V lost 5 bases and J 5 bases, leaving 15 bases between the germline ends. Full variable domain (missing parts from reference TRBV19 and TRBJ1-2): DGGITQSPKYLFRKEGQNVTLSCEQNLNHDAMYWYRQDPGQGLRLIYYSQIVNDFQKGDIAEGYSVSREKKESFPLTVTSAQKNPTAFYLCASSLRDGAYGYTFGSGTRLTVV.

CDR3 sequence reads: CASSQQTLSGNTIYF. CDR3 bases: TGCGCCAGCAGCCAGCAAACACTCTCTGGAAACACCATATATTTT. The chain has TRBV4-1 and TRBJ1-3; D unclear. CDR3 length: 15 amino acids. V dropped 3 bases and J dropped 0 bases, with 9 bases sitting between them. CDR1 and CDR2 from the germline V gene are MGHRA and YSYEKL.

The V call is TRBV13, the J call TRBJ2-7; 10 bases are a match to TRBD1. Per the germline V gene, CDR1 is PRHDT and CDR2 is FYEKMQ (reference sequence). Germline trimming cut 0 bases from V and 3 bases from J; bases unmatched to any gene: 8. The CDR3 runs to 17 residues. DNA of the CDR3: TGTGCCAGCAGCTTAGGCGGTAGGGACAGGGGCCTCTACGAGCAGTACTTC. Its protein product is CASSLGGRDRGLYEQYF.

The CDR3 here is CASRQRGANTGELFF. The CDR3 nucleotides read TGCGCCAGCAGACAGAGGGGAGCGAACACCGGGGAGCTGTTTTTT. J is TRBJ2-2 and V is TRBV5-1, with D perhaps assigned TRBD1 or TRBD2 (5 bases each). There are 15 residues in the CDR3. The germline gives CDR1 SGHRS, CDR2 YFSETQ. V gave up 5 bases and J gave up 0 bases, with 11 bases separating them.

This sequence joins TRBV10-3 and TRBJ2-3; 8 bases match TRBD2. Germline values: CDR1 ENHRY, CDR2 SYGVKD. The trim removed 6 bases at V and 3 bases at J, leaving 14 bases unmatched. This CDR3 spans 17 amino acids. The CDR3 loop reads CAISQLAAKSRTDTQYF. CDR3 in DNA: TGTGCCATCAGCCAACTAGCGGCCAAGAGTCGTACAGATACGCAGTATTTT.

This sequence joins TRBV5-1 and TRBJ2-3; 13 nucleotides agree with TRBD2. Germline CDR1 SGHRS, CDR2 YFSETQ. The junction had 4 bases not matched to a gene; V was cut back by 4 bases and J by 2 bases. The CDR3 totals 16 residues. CDR3 residues: CASSLGTSGDTDTQYF. The CDR3 DNA is TGCGCCAGCAGCCTAGGGACTAGCGGGGACACAGATACGCAGTATTTT.

This chain connects TRBV7-2 to TRBJ2-7, with D uncertain. Trimming cost V 1 base and J 3 bases, with 13 bases left between them. Germline loops: CDR1 SGHTA, CDR2 FQGNSA. This CDR3 comprises 15 residues. CDR3 DNA: TGTGCCAGCAGCTTAGAGCAGCGCTTATTCTACGAGCAGTACTTC. Amino acids: CASSLEQRLFYEQYF.

The rearrangement uses TRBV19 and TRBJ1-5, with 10 nucleotides matching TRBD1. V trimming: 5 bases; J trimming: 4 bases; junction bases outside the gene matches: 11. Germline V gene sequence: CDR1 LNHDA, CDR2 SQIVND (reference sequence). The CDR3 is 17 amino acids. In DNA form, the CDR3 reads TGTGCCAGTAGTGCTCGACAGGGGGCAAACCCTAATCAGCCCCAGCATTTT. This translates into CASSARQGANPNQPQHF.

This chain joins TRBV3-1 (or the pseudogene TRBV3-2) and TRBJ1-1; D unresolved. Germline CDR1 LGHDT, CDR2 YNNKEL (reference sequence). Trimming cost V 1 base and J 4 bases, with 13 bases left between them. The CDR3 has 15 amino acids. The CDR3 is CASSQVTPPVTEAFF. In DNA form, the CDR3 reads TGTGCCAGCAGCCAAGTAACGCCCCCGGTCACTGAAGCTTTCTTT.

This chain connects TRBV6-1 to TRBJ1-6, with D unclear. Germline V gene sequence: CDR1 MNHNS, CDR2 SASEGT. The CDR3 spans 13 residues. Trimming shortened V by 2 bases and J by 8 bases, and 7 bases separated the two germline ends. The CDR3 nucleotides read TGTGCCAGCAGTGAAAAGGCCCATTCACCCCTCCACTTT. It yields the protein CASSEKAHSPLHF.

The chain joins TRBV7-6 to TRBJ2-7; possible D gene TRBD2, 5 bases. Trimming removed 5 bases at V and 3 bases at J, with 20 bases between. This CDR3 has 16 residues. CDR1 and CDR2 (germline): SGHVS, FNYEAQ. The CDR3 loop is CASSQADISSDYEQYF. CDR3 coding DNA: TGTGCCAGCAGCCAAGCGGATATTAGTTCTGACTACGAGCAGTACTTC. The entire variable domain, with the rest obtained from reference TRBV7-6 and TRBJ2-7, is as follows: GAGVSQSPRYKVTKRGQDVALRCDPISGHVSLYWYRQALGQGPEFLTYFNYEAQQDKSGLPNDRFSAERPEGSISTLTIQRTEQRDSAMYRCASSQADISSDYEQYFGPGTRLTVT.

Many counts were recorded for this clone. The chain couples TRBV6-4 to TRBJ2-5, with D perhaps matching TRBD2 (5 bases). Trimming pared 4 bases from V and 5 bases from J, leaving 14 bases between. CDR3 length: 14 residues. Germline loops: CDR1 MRHNA, CDR2 SNTAGT. The DNA of the CDR3 is TGTGCCAGCAGTGTGTCCCCGGGGTCGGAGACCCAGTACTTC. Encoded protein: CASSVSPGSETQYF.

This chain links TRBV19 with TRBJ1-4; 8 positions agree with TRBD1. Per germline, CDR1 LNHDA and CDR2 SQIVND (reference sequence). V lost 5 bases, J lost 1 base, and 15 bases stayed unmatched. The CDR3 runs to 19 residues. Written as DNA, the CDR3 is TGTGCCAGTAGTTCCGGAAGAGGACAGGGAAGGGTAACTAATGAAAAACTGTTTTTT. This encodes CASSSGRGQGRVTNEKLFF.

The table lists this clone with many counts. The chain links TRBV5-1 to TRBJ1-2; D unclear. The CDR3 totals 14 residues. CDR1 and CDR2 (germline): SGHRS, YFSETQ. V shed 0 bases and J shed 6 bases, with 12 bases lying between them. The CDR3, as DNA: TGCGCCAGCAGCTTGGAGTTTCCACGGAATGGCTACACCTTC. Amino acids: CASSLEFPRNGYTF. Filled out from reference TRBV5-1 and TRBJ1-2, the complete variable domain reads KAGVTQTPRYLIKTRGQQVTLSCSPISGHRSVSWYQQTPGQGLQFLFEYFSETQRNKGNFPGRFSGRQFSNSRSEMNVSTLELGDSALYLCASSLEFPRNGYTFGSGTRLTVV.

The genes are TRBV5-4 and TRBJ2-5; no reliable D call. Trimming removed 4 bases at V and 4 bases at J, with 5 bases between. Germline V gene lookup returns CDR1 SGHNT and CDR2 YYREEE (reference sequence). This CDR3 contains 11 residues. The CDR3 DNA is TGTGCCAGCAGCGTGGGAGAGACCCAGTACTTC. This encodes CASSVGETQYF.

Many counts were recorded for this clone. This chain connects TRBV2 to TRBJ1-2, with 10 bases identical to TRBD1. From germline, CDR1 is SNHLY and CDR2 FYNNEI. After removal of 7 bases from V and 2 bases from J, the junction contained 4 bases not matched to a gene. The CDR3 loop spans 14 amino acids. The CDR3 DNA reads as TGTGCCAGCACCAGGGACAGGGGAAACTATGGCTACACCTTC. It is translated as CASTRDRGNYGYTF.

This sequence joins TRBV5-6 and TRBJ1-2; possible D gene TRBD1, 6 bases. There are 16 residues in the CDR3. From germline, CDR1 is SGHDT and CDR2 YYEEEE. V was trimmed by 4 bases and J by 4 bases, leaving 20 bases between them. The CDR3 DNA is TGTGCCAGCAGCCCTGGACAGCTGAAACAGACCTATGGCTACACCTTC. Protein sequence: CASSPGQLKQTYGYTF.

The V gene is TRBV7-2, the J gene TRBJ2-7; D call uncertain. Germline assignment: CDR1 SGHTA and CDR2 FQGNSA. Trimming took 6 bases from V and 4 from J, leaving 13 bases between them. The CDR3 has 13 amino acids. CDR3 loop: CASSNYGPYEQYF. In DNA form, the CDR3 reads TGTGCCAGCAGTAACTACGGGCCTTACGAGCAGTACTTC.